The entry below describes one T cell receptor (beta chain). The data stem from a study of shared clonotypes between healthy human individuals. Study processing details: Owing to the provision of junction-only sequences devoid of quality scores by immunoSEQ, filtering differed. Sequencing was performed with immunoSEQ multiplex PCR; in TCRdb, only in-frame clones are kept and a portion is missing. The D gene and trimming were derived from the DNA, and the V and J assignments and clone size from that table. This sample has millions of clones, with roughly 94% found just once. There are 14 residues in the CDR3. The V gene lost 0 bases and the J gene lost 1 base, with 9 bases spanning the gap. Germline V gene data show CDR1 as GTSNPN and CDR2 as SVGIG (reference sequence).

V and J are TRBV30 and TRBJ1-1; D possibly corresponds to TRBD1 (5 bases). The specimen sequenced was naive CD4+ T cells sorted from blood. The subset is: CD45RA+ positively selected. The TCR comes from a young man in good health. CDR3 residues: CAWSVQGPNTEAFF. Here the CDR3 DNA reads TGTGCCTGGAGTGTGCAGGGCCCGAACACTGAAGCTTTCTTT. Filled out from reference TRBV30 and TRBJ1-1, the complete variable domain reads SQTIHQWPATLVQPVGSPLSLECTVEGTSNPNLYWYRQAAGRGLQLLFYSVGIGQISSEVPQNLSASRPQDRQFILSSKKLLLSDSGFYLCAWSVQGPNTEAFFGQGTRLTVV.